This paragraph reports one T cell receptor (beta chain). The table came from immunoSEQ multiplex PCR; TCRdb's copy has only in-frame clones and leaves some out. The data hold some 2,100,000 clones, with approximately 95% observed a single time. These data come from a study of shared clonotypes between healthy human individuals. This CDR3 is built from 13 residues. Germline CDR1 is LNHNV and CDR2 is YYDKDF (reference sequence). Trimming pared 0 bases from V and 7 bases from J, leaving 9 bases between. The sequence was obtained from a man between 18 and 29 years old in good health. The sequencing sample was made of naive CD4+ T cells sorted from blood. The subset was: CD45RA+ positively selected. The chain links TRBV15 to TRBJ2-5; D tentatively reads TRBD1 or TRBD2 (6 bases each). CDR3: CATSREKGGTQYF. The CDR3 bases are TGTGCCACCAGCAGAGAAAAGGGGGGGACCCAGTACTTC.